This is a list of T cell receptor beta chains from one sample in a study of T cell clones after liver transplantation. Measured with immunoSEQ multiplex PCR; TCRdb has only the in-frame clones, and not every one. The sample consists of 85,000 to 110,000 clones, about 81% of them appearing once. The sequences come from CD4+ T cells from blood, collected 45 to 50 months after liver transplant. These receptors were obtained from a human patient who received a liver transplant. The graft donor may account for some of the T cells. CDR3s include the opening cysteine and the closing phenylalanine or tryptophan. Each record gives: CDR3 protein, CDR3 DNA, D gene, clone size, J gene, V gene. A D gene is named only where the DNA matches it firmly. Part of the rows lack a size; the others show once, few, many or a class for expanded clones.

cdr3_aa: CASGLVQVRYNEQFF; cdr3_nt: TGTGCTAGTGGTTTGGTACAGGTCAGATACAATGAGCAGTTCTTC; d_call: -; clone_size: once; j_call: TRBJ2-1; v_call: TRBV12-5
cdr3_aa: CASSYGSEQYF; cdr3_nt: TGTGCCAGCAGTTACGGGAGCGAGCAGTACTTC; d_call: -; clone_size: -; j_call: TRBJ2-7; v_call: TRBV6-5
cdr3_aa: CASSSWDRVAEAFF; cdr3_nt: TGTGCCAGTTCCTCCTGGGACAGGGTAGCTGAAGCTTTCTTT; d_call: TRBD1; clone_size: -; j_call: TRBJ1-1; v_call: TRBV19
cdr3_aa: CASRGRLNTEAFF; cdr3_nt: TGCGCCAGCAGAGGGAGGTTGAACACTGAAGCTTTCTTT; d_call: -; clone_size: once; j_call: TRBJ1-1; v_call: TRBV5-1
cdr3_aa: CASSWTRSGTGELFF; cdr3_nt: TGTGCCAGCAGTTGGACCAGGTCGGGCACCGGGGAGCTGTTTTTT; d_call: -; clone_size: few; j_call: TRBJ2-2; v_call: TRBV28
cdr3_aa: CASSFSGGARGEQYF; cdr3_nt: TGTGCCAGCAGTTTCTCAGGGGGCGCACGAGGGGAGCAGTACTTC; d_call: TRBD1; clone_size: -; j_call: TRBJ2-7; v_call: TRBV28
cdr3_aa: CASSSTRGRYTGELFF; cdr3_nt: TGTGCCAGCTCCTCGACCCGGGGGCGGTACACCGGGGAGCTGTTTTTT; d_call: -; clone_size: -; j_call: TRBJ2-2; v_call: TRBV27
cdr3_aa: CASSLQGLMSEKLFF; cdr3_nt: TGTGCCAGCAGCTTACAGGGCTTGATGTCTGAAAAACTGTTTTTT; d_call: -; clone_size: -; j_call: TRBJ1-4; v_call: TRBV27
cdr3_aa: CASSFYPTYEQYF; cdr3_nt: TGTGCCAGCAGTTTTTACCCCACCTACGAGCAGTACTTC; d_call: -; clone_size: few; j_call: TRBJ2-7; v_call: TRBV27
cdr3_aa: CASSGPGGQSNTGELFF; cdr3_nt: TGTGCCAGCAGCGGACCGGGGGGACAGTCGAACACCGGGGAGCTGTTTTTT; d_call: -; clone_size: -; j_call: TRBJ2-2; v_call: TRBV7-4
cdr3_aa: CASRKGGSSSTDTQYF; cdr3_nt: TGTGCCAGCAGAAAGGGCGGGAGCTCTAGCACAGATACGCAGTATTTT; d_call: TRBD2; clone_size: -; j_call: TRBJ2-3; v_call: TRBV28
cdr3_aa: CASSDRDRGPDYREAFF; cdr3_nt: TGCGCCAGCAGTGACCGGGACAGGGGCCCGGATTACCGTGAAGCTTTCTTT; d_call: TRBD1; clone_size: -; j_call: TRBJ1-1; v_call: TRBV10-1
cdr3_aa: CASSLGQTDTQYF; cdr3_nt: TGTGCCAGCAGCTTAGGGCAAACAGATACGCAGTATTTT; d_call: -; clone_size: -; j_call: TRBJ2-3; v_call: TRBV7-2
cdr3_aa: CAISVGGARVDEQYF; cdr3_nt: TGTGCCATCAGTGTGGGAGGGGCTAGGGTGGACGAGCAGTACTTC; d_call: TRBD2; clone_size: -; j_call: TRBJ2-7; v_call: TRBV10-3
cdr3_aa: CASSWRNRKTTGELFF; cdr3_nt: TGTGCCAGCAGCTGGCGGAACAGGAAGACCACCGGGGAGCTGTTTTTT; d_call: -; clone_size: -; j_call: TRBJ2-2; v_call: TRBV5-4
cdr3_aa: CASSLDLTRDEQYF; cdr3_nt: TGTGCCAGCAGCTTGGACCTCACGCGAGACGAGCAGTACTTC; d_call: -; clone_size: -; j_call: TRBJ2-7; v_call: TRBV7-9
cdr3_aa: CASSLRAGGYTF; cdr3_nt: TGTGCCAGCAGCTTACGGGCGGGAGGCTACACCTTC; d_call: -; clone_size: -; j_call: TRBJ1-2; v_call: TRBV7-2
cdr3_aa: CASSFVQGATFF; cdr3_nt: TGTGCCAGCAGTTTTGTGCAGGGGGCTACTTTCTTT; d_call: TRBD1; clone_size: -; j_call: TRBJ1-1; v_call: TRBV28
cdr3_aa: CASSLQGSNQPQHF; cdr3_nt: TGTGCCAGCAGCCTACAGGGTAGCAATCAGCCCCAGCATTTT; d_call: -; clone_size: -; j_call: TRBJ1-5; v_call: TRBV5-4
cdr3_aa: CASSNLDNNYGYTF; cdr3_nt: TGTGCCAGCTCAAACTTGGACAATAACTATGGCTACACCTTC; d_call: -; clone_size: -; j_call: TRBJ1-2; v_call: TRBV18
cdr3_aa: CASSQDWVGDRGGNEQFF; cdr3_nt: TGTGCCAGCAGCCAAGATTGGGTCGGGGACAGGGGCGGCAATGAGCAGTTCTTC; d_call: TRBD1; clone_size: -; j_call: TRBJ2-1; v_call: TRBV4-2
cdr3_aa: CASSSESGRSTDTQYF; cdr3_nt: TGTGCCAGCAGCTCAGAGAGCGGGAGGAGCACAGATACGCAGTATTTT; d_call: TRBD2; clone_size: -; j_call: TRBJ2-3; v_call: TRBV5-6
cdr3_aa: CASSRTGGQETQYF; cdr3_nt: TGTGCCAGCAGCAGGACAGGGGGCCAAGAGACCCAGTACTTC; d_call: TRBD1; clone_size: -; j_call: TRBJ2-5; v_call: TRBV2
cdr3_aa: CASSIQSGLSSYEQYF; cdr3_nt: TGTGCCAGTAGTATACAGTCGGGACTGAGCTCCTACGAGCAGTACTTC; d_call: -; clone_size: -; j_call: TRBJ2-7; v_call: TRBV19
cdr3_aa: CASSPTSALGGELFF; cdr3_nt: TGTGCCAGCAGCCCGACTAGCGCCCTCGGCGGGGAGCTGTTTTTT; d_call: TRBD2; clone_size: -; j_call: TRBJ2-2; v_call: TRBV7-9
cdr3_aa: CASSLELAGPYEQYF; cdr3_nt: TGTGCCAGCAGCTTGGAACTAGCGGGGCCCTACGAGCAGTACTTC; d_call: TRBD2; clone_size: -; j_call: TRBJ2-7; v_call: TRBV5-4
cdr3_aa: CASTARVGAGGLRDTQYF; cdr3_nt: TGTGCCAGTACCGCCCGGGTTGGTGCGGGGGGGCTCCGGGATACGCAGTATTTT; d_call: TRBD2; clone_size: -; j_call: TRBJ2-3; v_call: TRBV19
cdr3_aa: CASSVRTGVTPDTQYF; cdr3_nt: TGTGCCAGTAGTGTCCGGACAGGGGTGACGCCAGATACGCAGTATTTT; d_call: TRBD1; clone_size: -; j_call: TRBJ2-3; v_call: TRBV19
cdr3_aa: CASSGAAFF; cdr3_nt: TGTGCCAGCAGTGGGGCAGCTTTCTTT; d_call: -; clone_size: -; j_call: TRBJ1-1; v_call: TRBV6-1
cdr3_aa: CATDLSTGAGTEAFF; cdr3_nt: TGTGCCACCGACCTATCGACAGGGGCGGGCACTGAAGCTTTCTTT; d_call: TRBD1; clone_size: -; j_call: TRBJ1-1; v_call: TRBV19
cdr3_aa: CASSAGGTGPYEQYF; cdr3_nt: TGCGCCAGCAGCGCCGGCGGGACAGGACCCTACGAGCAGTACTTC; d_call: TRBD1; clone_size: -; j_call: TRBJ2-7; v_call: TRBV5-1
cdr3_aa: CASSSSAYEQYF; cdr3_nt: TGTGCCAGCAGCTCCTCCGCCTACGAGCAGTACTTC; d_call: -; clone_size: -; j_call: TRBJ2-7; v_call: TRBV11-2
cdr3_aa: CASSFPLDRANTEAFF; cdr3_nt: TGTGCCAGCAGCTTTCCCCTTGACAGGGCGAACACTGAAGCTTTCTTT; d_call: TRBD1; clone_size: -; j_call: TRBJ1-1; v_call: TRBV7-2
cdr3_aa: CASSENSYNEQFF; cdr3_nt: TGCGCCAGCAGCGAGAACTCCTACAATGAGCAGTTCTTC; d_call: -; clone_size: -; j_call: TRBJ2-1; v_call: TRBV5-1
cdr3_aa: CASSPNHYEQYF; cdr3_nt: TGTGCCAGCAGCCCAAATCACTACGAGCAGTACTTC; d_call: -; clone_size: -; j_call: TRBJ2-7; v_call: TRBV9
cdr3_aa: CASSQERSGRPNEQFF; cdr3_nt: TGCGCCAGCAGCCAAGAGAGGAGCGGGAGGCCCAATGAGCAGTTCTTC; d_call: TRBD2; clone_size: -; j_call: TRBJ2-1; v_call: TRBV4-1
cdr3_aa: CASSEFDRSSGNTIYF; cdr3_nt: TGTGCCAGCAGTGAGTTCGACAGGAGCTCTGGAAACACCATATATTTT; d_call: -; clone_size: -; j_call: TRBJ1-3; v_call: TRBV6-1
cdr3_aa: CASSLKYEQYF; cdr3_nt: TGTGCCAGCAGCTTAAAATACGAGCAGTACTTC; d_call: -; clone_size: few; j_call: TRBJ2-7; v_call: TRBV11-2
cdr3_aa: CASSRLTGAIGEQFF; cdr3_nt: TGCGCCAGCAGTCGGCTAACGGGGGCGATAGGGGAGCAGTTCTTC; d_call: -; clone_size: -; j_call: TRBJ2-1; v_call: TRBV5-1
cdr3_aa: CASSLPLQGQNTEAFF; cdr3_nt: TGTGCCAGCAGTTTACCCCTGCAGGGGCAGAACACTGAAGCTTTCTTT; d_call: -; clone_size: -; j_call: TRBJ1-1; v_call: TRBV28
cdr3_aa: CALGAGVGYEQYF; cdr3_nt: TGTGCTTTAGGGGCGGGAGTCGGCTACGAGCAGTACTTC; d_call: TRBD2; clone_size: -; j_call: TRBJ2-7; v_call: TRBV28
cdr3_aa: CASGLIPLGEMGTDTQYF; cdr3_nt: TGTGCTAGTGGTTTAATCCCCTTGGGCGAAATGGGCACAGATACGCAGTATTTT; d_call: -; clone_size: -; j_call: TRBJ2-3; v_call: TRBV12-5
cdr3_aa: CASSLAATTYEQYF; cdr3_nt: TGTGCCAGCAGCTTAGCAGCAACAACCTACGAGCAGTACTTC; d_call: -; clone_size: -; j_call: TRBJ2-7; v_call: TRBV5-6
cdr3_aa: CASSEPGTGGREAFF; cdr3_nt: TGTGCCAGCAGTGAACCCGGGACAGGGGGCAGAGAAGCTTTCTTT; d_call: TRBD1; clone_size: -; j_call: TRBJ1-1; v_call: TRBV6-1
cdr3_aa: CASRDLTGDEKLFF; cdr3_nt: TGTGCCAGTAGGGACCTAACTGGGGATGAAAAACTGTTTTTT; d_call: -; clone_size: -; j_call: TRBJ1-4; v_call: TRBV19
cdr3_aa: CASSLGWTGGRTGELFF; cdr3_nt: TGCGCCAGCAGCTTGGGATGGACAGGGGGACGCACCGGGGAGCTGTTTTTT; d_call: TRBD1; clone_size: -; j_call: TRBJ2-2; v_call: TRBV5-1
cdr3_aa: CASSDPPSVEQYF; cdr3_nt: TGTGCCAGCAGCGACCCGCCTAGTGTTGAGCAGTACTTC; d_call: -; clone_size: -; j_call: TRBJ2-7; v_call: TRBV7-9
cdr3_aa: CASSQGTAGKNIQYF; cdr3_nt: TGCGCCAGCAGCCAGGGGACCGCAGGCAAAAACATTCAGTACTTC; d_call: -; clone_size: -; j_call: TRBJ2-4; v_call: TRBV5-1
cdr3_aa: CASSYSIRPGGYTF; cdr3_nt: TGTGCCAGCAGTTACTCTATAAGGCCCGGAGGCTACACCTTC; d_call: -; clone_size: -; j_call: TRBJ1-2; v_call: TRBV6-5
cdr3_aa: CASSPRNRGEKLFF; cdr3_nt: TGTGCCAGCAGCCCCCGTAACAGGGGAGAAAAACTGTTTTTT; d_call: TRBD1; clone_size: -; j_call: TRBJ1-4; v_call: TRBV9
cdr3_aa: CASSQDIPQETQYF; cdr3_nt: TGTGCCAGCAGCCAAGATATCCCCCAAGAGACCCAGTACTTC; d_call: -; clone_size: -; j_call: TRBJ2-5; v_call: TRBV14
cdr3_aa: CASSIVGTGGEAFF; cdr3_nt: TGTGCCAGTAGTATAGTAGGGACCGGGGGTGAAGCTTTCTTT; d_call: -; clone_size: -; j_call: TRBJ1-1; v_call: TRBV19
cdr3_aa: CASSPPGQETQYF; cdr3_nt: TGTGCCAGCAGCCCGCCCGGGCAAGAGACCCAGTACTTC; d_call: -; clone_size: -; j_call: TRBJ2-5; v_call: TRBV5-4
cdr3_aa: CASSVAAGGTTDTQYF; cdr3_nt: TGTGCCAGCAGCGTAGCCGCAGGGGGGACCACAGATACGCAGTATTTT; d_call: -; clone_size: -; j_call: TRBJ2-3; v_call: TRBV9
cdr3_aa: CASSLYRDRSYEQYF; cdr3_nt: TGTGCCAGCAGTTTATATCGGGACAGATCCTACGAGCAGTACTTC; d_call: TRBD1; clone_size: once; j_call: TRBJ2-7; v_call: TRBV27